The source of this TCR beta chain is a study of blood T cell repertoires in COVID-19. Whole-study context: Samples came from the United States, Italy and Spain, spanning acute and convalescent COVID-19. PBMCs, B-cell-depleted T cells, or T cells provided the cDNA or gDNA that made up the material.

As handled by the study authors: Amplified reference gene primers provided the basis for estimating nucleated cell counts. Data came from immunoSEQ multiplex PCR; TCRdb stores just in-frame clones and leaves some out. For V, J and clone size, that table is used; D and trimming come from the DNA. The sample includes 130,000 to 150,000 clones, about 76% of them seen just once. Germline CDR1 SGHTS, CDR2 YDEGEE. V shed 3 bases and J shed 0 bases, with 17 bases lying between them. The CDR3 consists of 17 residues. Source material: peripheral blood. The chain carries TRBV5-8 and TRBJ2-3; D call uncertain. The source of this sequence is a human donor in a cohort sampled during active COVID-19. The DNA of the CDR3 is TGTGCCAGCAGCTCTTCCTACGGGTTCTACAGCACAGATACGCAGTATTTT. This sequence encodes CASSSSYGFYSTDTQYF.